This TCR beta chain is from a study of CD8+ T cells in alopecia areata (dated by TCRdb to about 2018). With respect to the entire study: The treated patients took part in an open-label pilot trial in which moderate-to-severe alopecia areata was treated with oral tofacitinib at 5 to 10 mg twice daily. Biopsies were taken from tofacitinib-treated patients at baseline and at 4 and 24 weeks of treatment, and a later scalp biopsy was taken in several of the tofacitinib-treated patients. RNA was obtained with the PAXgene miRNA kit for fixed scalp, the miRNeasy kit for PBMCs, and the RNeasy kit for mouse skin. Tofacitinib was administered for 6 to 18 months, and 6 months of follow-up off drug were then conducted to assess delayed response and recurrence. Disease severity in treated patients was measured with the SALT score, which quantifies the percentage of affected scalp surface area. TCRbeta CDR3 regions were amplified by immunoSEQ multiplex PCR with 35 Vbeta forward and 13 Jbeta reverse primers. Scalp tissue and sorted CD4+ and CD8+ peripheral blood T cells from patchy and totalis/universalis alopecia areata patients and from healthy controls were covered by human TCRbeta sequencing. Scalp clonality was compared across normal scalp (n=4), patchy alopecia areata scalp (n=8), and alopecia totalis/universalis scalp (n=8). In both human patients and the C3H/HeJ mouse model, the study applied high-throughput TCRbeta sequencing to look at T cell clonal expansion in alopecia areata. Overall study results and their limits: The treated cohort was small, with a single nonresponder, so links between baseline CD8+ expansion and response need larger studies. Many expanded lesional clones persisted in scalp and blood during tofacitinib treatment, which may partly explain relapse after stopping treatment. With tofacitinib, both scalp clonality and the number of expanded CD8+ clones among the top 100 scalp clones went down significantly. Higher clonality and more expanded CD8+ clones were observed in lesional scalp than in normal scalp, particularly in alopecia totalis/universalis, a finding suggestive of antigenic drive. TCR sequences shared between patients were less clear than in mice, possibly partly because of HLA diversity in the patient population. Unlike mouse skin, which is dominated by gammadelta T cells, normal human skin has resident alphabeta T cells that are also sequenced, and this complicates analysis of the scalp TCR repertoire.

The method was the immunoSEQ multiplex PCR assay. RNA was extracted from all samples and reverse transcribed into cDNA as template for TCR sequencing. First-strand cDNA was synthesized with SuperScript III using a 2:1 mix of oligo-dT and random hexamers. A synthetic immune receptor repertoire was used to measure amplification bias, and any remaining bias was corrected computationally. Turning to the authors' computational methods: Raw reads were preprocessed to remove errors, and CDR3 was defined by IMGT conventions from the conserved cysteine to phenylalanine. Clonality was computed by normalizing Shannon entropy by log2 of the number of productive unique TCRs and subtracting the result from 1. Whether scalp clones were CD4 or CD8 was inferred by matching scalp TCRbeta sequences against CD4 and CD8 repertoires sorted from blood. This immuneACCESS table, as held by TCRdb, lists in-frame sequences with V and J called but not all clones. Of the missing ones, under half trace to an unresolved V gene in checked studies; the others have no known cause. D and trimming were read from the DNA, whereas the V and J calls and clone size are those reported in that table. The table for this sample lists 5,000 or so clones; 71% of them were counted only once. The biggest ten clones account for 9% to 15% of the sample.

The time point label here, explained by the study, means: 24 weeks on oral tofacitinib. Read against the paper, the sample's treatment or condition label means: oral pan-JAK inhibitor, 5-10 mg twice daily. Lesional scalp punch biopsies and peripheral blood were obtained from alopecia areata patients. Human scalp biopsies were fixed immediately in PAXgene tissue containers. CDR3 length: 14 amino acids, cysteine to phenylalanine. The CDR3 DNA has 42 bases and is translated from base 1. The germline V gene provides CDR1 MRHNA and CDR2 SNTAGT. V was cut back by 3 bases and J by 6 bases, leaving a gap of 13 bases between them. This clone was seen just once. Its antigen has not been determined. No qualities accompany the bases; no much larger clone lies one base away.

The receptor was isolated from a human donor with alopecia areata. This specimen consisted of skin, obtained at week 24, from a patient treated with tofacitinib. This receptor chain uses TRBV6-4 and TRBJ2-3; the D segment may tentatively be TRBD1 or TRBD2, each giving 5 matched bases. The CDR3 loop reads CASSEGPGTDTQYF. The DNA reads as follows: TGTGCCAGCAGTGAGGGGCCAGGGACCGATACGCAGTATTTT.